The sequence of this TCR beta chain was determined in a study of CXCR3-negative and CXCR3-positive naive CD8 T cells. On this clonotype: Its antigen is not identified.

The TRB libraries of cDNA were built by UMI-labeled 5' RACE. TCRdb re-called the 5' RACE reads and catalogs CDR3 proteins one per entry, DNA excluded. The listing contains more than 75,000 distinct CDR3 sequences. The CDR3 runs to 13 residues. Germline V gene lookup returns CDR1 MDHEN and CDR2 SYDVKM. The study, taken as a whole, reports: Both naive subsets showed comparably high diversity, and memory CD8+ cells showed much lower diversity. Cryopreserved cells partially lost CXCR3 expression, and fresh PBMCs were used in most assays. Comparison of naive cells showed more hydrophobic TRB CDR3s in CXCR3-positive than in CXCR3-negative naive cells.

Sequences were obtained from naive CXCR3+ CD8+ T cells from blood. Subset indicated: CD45RO-CCR7+CD27+CD95- naive CD8+ T cells expressing CXCR3 (TNR3+). The chain has TRBV28 and TRBJ2-2; the D call of TRBD2 rests on TCRdb alone, since no DNA is present to check it. This receptor was taken from a human donor in good health. Some clones in this sample may be carry-over from other donors' samples. CDR3 sequence reads: CASSLRDTGELFF.